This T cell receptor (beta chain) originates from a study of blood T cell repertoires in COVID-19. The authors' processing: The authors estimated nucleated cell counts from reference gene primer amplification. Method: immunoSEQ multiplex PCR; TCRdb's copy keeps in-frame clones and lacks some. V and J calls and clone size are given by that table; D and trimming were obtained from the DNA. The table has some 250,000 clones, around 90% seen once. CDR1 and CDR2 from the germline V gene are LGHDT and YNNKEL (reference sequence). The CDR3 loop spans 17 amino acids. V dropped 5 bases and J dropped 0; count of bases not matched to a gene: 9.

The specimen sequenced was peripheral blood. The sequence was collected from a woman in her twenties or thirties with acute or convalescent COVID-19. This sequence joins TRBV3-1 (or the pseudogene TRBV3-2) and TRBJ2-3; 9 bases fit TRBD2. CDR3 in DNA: TGTGCCAGCAGCTTCGGGACTAGCAGCACTAGCACAGATACGCAGTATTTT. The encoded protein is CASSFGTSSTSTDTQYF.